Below are 20 T cell receptor beta chains sequenced from a single sample in a study of CD8 T cells in ankylosing spondylitis. TCRdb recomputed calls from the 5' RACE reads with MiXCR, one row per CDR3 protein. In the table there are fewer than 750,000 distinct CDR3 sequences, 15% to 20% of which are singletons. These receptors are not linked to any known antigen. Study-wide points: A motif of eight highly homologous TCR beta variants was seen as apparently characteristic of ankylosing spondylitis blood.

Sequenced sample: blood, either unsorted or a sorted T cell fraction (not recorded which). These receptors were taken from a male donor with ankylosing spondylitis.

The chain recombines TRBV20-1 with TRBJ2-7, with TRBD2 matching 10 bases. The CDR3 runs 16 residues. Germline CDR1 is DFQATT and CDR2 is SNEGSKA (reference sequence). V was clipped by 0 bases and J by 4 bases; unmatched bases: 9. CDR3 sequence reads: CSARDGAGAGGYEQYF. The CDR3 bases are TGCAGTGCTAGAGATGGAGCAGGAGCGGGAGGGTACGAGCAGTACTTC.

This clonotype was counted many times. The chain is built from TRBV7-2 and TRBJ1-2, with TRBD1 matching 9 bases. This CDR3 region has 15 residues. Germline-derived CDR1 and CDR2 are SGHTA and FQGNSA. The junction had 11 bases not matched to a gene; V was cut back by 5 bases and J by 7 bases. CDR3 sequence reads: CASSLLLQGAGGYTF. CDR3 DNA: TGTGCCAGCAGCCTCCTACTACAGGGGGCCGGTGGCTACACCTTC.

This clonotype was counted only a few times. The chain carries TRBV28 and TRBJ2-7, with 8 bases lining up with TRBD2. Unmatched junction bases numbered 8, after V lost 3 bases and J lost 1 base. Germline V gene lookup returns CDR1 MDHEN and CDR2 SYDVKM. The CDR3 length is 16 residues. CDR3 region: CASSLIGGARSYEQYF. CDR3 nucleotides: TGTGCCAGCAGTTTGATCGGGGGGGCGCGTTCCTACGAGCAGTACTTC.

The chain links TRBV12-3 or TRBV12-4 to TRBJ2-3, with 9 bases identical to TRBD2. This CDR3 region has 15 residues. Trimming at V came to 7 bases and at J to 5 bases, leaving 10 bases not matched to a gene. The CDR3 here is CASTPSGLALDTQYF. CDR3 sequence (DNA): TGTGCCAGCACCCCTTCGGGACTAGCCTTAGATACGCAGTATTTT.

V and J are TRBV25-1 and TRBJ1-4, with D maybe TRBD1 (5 bases). CDR1 is MGHDK and CDR2 is SYGVNS in the germline V gene. Trimming cost V 4 bases and J 8 bases, with 8 bases left between them. This CDR3 contains 12 residues. CDR3 protein: CASSGPGEKLFF. DNA of the CDR3: TGTGCCAGCAGTGGGCCAGGGGAAAAACTGTTTTTT.

The table lists this clonotype with a few counts. J is TRBJ2-2 and V is TRBV12-3 or TRBV12-4; TRBD1 agrees at 9 bases. The CDR3 length is 16 residues. Losses at the gene ends were 6 bases for V and 5 bases for J; bases not matched to a gene: 10. CDR3 bases: TGTGCCAGCAGGGCAGCGACAGGGGGAAGGACCGGGGAGCTGTTTTTT. It specifies CASRAATGGRTGELFF.

The V and J genes are TRBV14 and TRBJ2-7; no firm D call. CDR3 length: 15 amino acids. The V gene's germline CDR1 is SGHDN and CDR2 FVKESK. V was clipped by 0 bases and J by 7 bases, with 16 bases between them. The CDR3 nucleotides read TGTGCCAGCAGCCAAGATCTCCGACCCCGTGGAGAGCAGTACTTC. Amino acids: CASSQDLRPRGEQYF.

The sample holds a few counts of this clonotype. The rearrangement joins TRBV6-1 to TRBJ1-5; D is possibly TRBD1 (5 bases). Trimming pared 6 bases from V and 11 bases from J, leaving 20 bases between. The CDR3 has 14 residues. From germline, CDR1 is MNHNS and CDR2 SASEGT. The CDR3 bases are TGTGCCAGCAGCACCGGACGGGACCTAGGGGCCCAGCATTTT. It specifies CASSTGRDLGAQHF.

This chain links TRBV6-5 with TRBJ2-1; D may match TRBD1 or TRBD2 (5 bases each). This CDR3 is 14 amino acids long. From germline, CDR1 is MNHEY and CDR2 SVGAGI. The V end was cut by 4 bases, the J end by 7 bases, with 14 bases between. Written as DNA, the CDR3 is TGTGCCAGCAGTTGGACTCAGTCAGGGAATGAGCAGTTCTTC. This encodes CASSWTQSGNEQFF.

This clonotype turned up a few times. This sequence joins TRBV11-2 and TRBJ2-7; D is uncertain. The germline V and J ends were trimmed by 1 base and 3 bases, with 10 bases remaining between them. This CDR3 is 14 amino acids long. The V gene's germline CDR1 is SGHAT and CDR2 FQNNGV. The CDR3 loop reads CASSLGTELYEQYF. CDR3 nucleotide sequence: TGTGCCAGCAGCTTAGGAACGGAACTCTACGAGCAGTACTTC.

The chain links TRBV30 to TRBJ2-5; TRBD2 matches 7 bases. The CDR3 loop spans 14 amino acids. Germline lookup yields CDR1 GTSNPN and CDR2 SVGIG (reference sequence). V trimming: 0 bases; J trimming: 4 bases; junction bases outside the gene matches: 5. CDR3 loop: CAWSVDPGGETQYF. CDR3 bases: TGTGCCTGGAGTGTCGACCCGGGGGGAGAGACCCAGTACTTC. The entire variable domain, with the rest obtained from reference TRBV30 and TRBJ2-5, is as follows: SQTIHQWPATLVQPVGSPLSLECTVEGTSNPNLYWYRQAAGRGLQLLFYSVGIGQISSEVPQNLSASRPQDRQFILSSKKLLLSDSGFYLCAWSVDPGGETQYFGPGTRLLVL.

This clonotype was seen once. The V gene is TRBV7-9, the J gene TRBJ1-1; D is unclear. The V end lost 5 bases, the J end lost 3 bases, and 13 bases lay between the germline ends. The CDR3 contains 14 residues. Germline V gene data show CDR1 as SEHNR and CDR2 as FQNEAQ (reference sequence). CDR3 bases: TGTGCCAGCAGCAACAGATCCCAGGACACTGAAGCTTTCTTT. The encoded protein is CASSNRSQDTEAFF.

The chain's CDR3 is CASSPRLAGKSYEQYF. CDR3 DNA: TGTGCCAGCAGTCCCCGACTAGCGGGGAAATCCTACGAGCAGTACTTC. V gene TRBV7-8 combines with J gene TRBJ2-7; 11 nucleotides line up with TRBD2. The CDR3 has 16 amino acids. V dropped 6 bases and J dropped 1; count of bases not matched to a gene: 8. Germline V gives CDR1 SGHVS, CDR2 FQNEAQ.

This clonotype showed up just a few times. The chain carries TRBV6-2 or TRBV6-3 and TRBJ2-1; 14 nucleotides match TRBD2. The CDR3 contains 16 residues. J was trimmed by 8 bases and V by 7 bases; bases with no gene match: 10. The germline gives CDR1 MNHEY, CDR2 SVGEGT. In nucleotides, the CDR3 is TGTGCCAGCACTAACCCGGGACTAGCGGGAGTCCATGAGCAGTTCTTC. As protein: CASTNPGLAGVHEQFF.

The chain recombines TRBV18 with TRBJ2-5; a weak D match, TRBD2 (5 bases). The V and J ends lost 5 bases and 2 bases respectively, with 12 bases between them. The CDR3 covers 14 residues. Germline values: CDR1 KGHSH, CDR2 LQKENI. This CDR3 reads CASSGVALQETQYF. The CDR3 DNA is TGTGCCAGCTCAGGGGTAGCGCTACAAGAGACCCAGTACTTC.

This clonotype has only a few counts. This chain links TRBV15 with TRBJ2-2, with 10 bases aligning to TRBD1. CDR1 and CDR2 from the germline V gene are LNHNV and YYDKDF (reference sequence). CDR3 length equals 15 residues. The V and J ends lost 3 bases and 2 bases, in that order; junction bases with no gene match: 0. DNA for the CDR3: TGTGCCACCAGCAGGACAGGGGGCAACACCGGGGAGCTGTTTTTT. Translated: CATSRTGGNTGELFF.

This clonotype has more than one count but fewer than ten. The V and J genes are TRBV6-2 or TRBV6-3 and TRBJ2-7; D is possibly TRBD1 (5 bases). This CDR3 is built from 16 residues. V lost 1 base and J lost 5, with 18 bases in between. CDR1 and CDR2 from the germline V gene are MNHEY and SVGEGT. This CDR3 is CASSYYRGQGIHEQYF. Written as DNA, the CDR3 is TGTGCCAGCAGTTACTATCGAGGCCAGGGAATCCACGAGCAGTACTTC.

A few counts support this clonotype. The V gene is TRBV29-1, the J gene TRBJ2-7; 7 bases fit TRBD2. The CDR3 extends over 14 amino acids. Germline values: CDR1 SQVTM, CDR2 ANQGSEA. The V and J ends lost 2 bases and 2 bases, in that order; junction bases with no gene match: 6. As DNA, the CDR3 is TGCAGCGTTGAAACGCGGGAGCGAACCTACGAGCAGTACTTC. It yields the protein CSVETRERTYEQYF.

This clonotype was seen more than once but under ten times. The rearrangement uses TRBV20-1 and TRBJ2-2; 8 bases fit TRBD1. V was pared by 0 bases and J by 3 bases, with 3 bases of the junction left unmatched. The germline V gene has CDR1 DFQATT and CDR2 SNEGSKA (reference sequence). The CDR3 consists of 15 residues. The CDR3: CSARERTGYTGELFF. For the CDR3, the DNA is TGCAGTGCTAGAGAAAGGACAGGGTACACCGGGGAGCTGTTTTTT.

This sequence joins TRBV20-1 and TRBJ2-7, with D possibly matching TRBD1 (6 bases). Germline-derived CDR1 and CDR2 are DFQATT and SNEGSKA (reference sequence). The CDR3 is made up of 11 amino acids. V was cut by 5 bases and J by 6 bases, with 11 bases left in between. The CDR3 sequence: CSAAKQGEQYF. In DNA, the CDR3 is TGCAGTGCTGCTAAACAGGGCGAGCAGTACTTC.